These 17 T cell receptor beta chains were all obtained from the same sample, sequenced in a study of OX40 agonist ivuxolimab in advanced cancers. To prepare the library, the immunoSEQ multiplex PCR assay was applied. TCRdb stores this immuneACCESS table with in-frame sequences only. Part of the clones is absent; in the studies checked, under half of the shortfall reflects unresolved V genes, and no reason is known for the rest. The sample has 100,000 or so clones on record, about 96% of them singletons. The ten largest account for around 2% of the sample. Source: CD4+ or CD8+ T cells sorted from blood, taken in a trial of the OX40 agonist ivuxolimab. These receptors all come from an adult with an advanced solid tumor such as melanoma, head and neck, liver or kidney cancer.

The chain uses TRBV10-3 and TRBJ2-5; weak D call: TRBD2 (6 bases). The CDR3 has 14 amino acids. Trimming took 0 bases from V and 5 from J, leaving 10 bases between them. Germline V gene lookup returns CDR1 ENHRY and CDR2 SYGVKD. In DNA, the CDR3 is TGTGCCATCAGTGAGTCGGGGGAGGTGGAGACCCAGTACTTC. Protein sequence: CAISESGEVETQYF.

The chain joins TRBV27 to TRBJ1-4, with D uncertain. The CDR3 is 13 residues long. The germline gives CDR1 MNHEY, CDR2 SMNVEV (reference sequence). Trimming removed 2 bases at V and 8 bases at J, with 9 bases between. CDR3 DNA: TGTGCCAGCAGTTTACCGGATAGGGAAAAACTGTTTTTT. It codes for CASSLPDREKLFF.

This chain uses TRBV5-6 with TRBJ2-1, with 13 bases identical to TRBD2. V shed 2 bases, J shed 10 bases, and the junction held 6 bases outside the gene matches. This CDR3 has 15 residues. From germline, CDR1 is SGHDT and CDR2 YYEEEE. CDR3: CASSFGLAGVSEQFF. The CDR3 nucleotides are TGTGCCAGCAGCTTCGGACTAGCGGGAGTTTCAGAGCAGTTCTTC.

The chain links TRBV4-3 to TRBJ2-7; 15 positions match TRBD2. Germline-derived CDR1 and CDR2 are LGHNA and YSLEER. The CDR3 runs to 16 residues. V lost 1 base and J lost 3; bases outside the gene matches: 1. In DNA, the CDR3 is TGCGCCAGCAGCCAAGGGGGACTAGCGGGAGGCTACGAGCAGTACTTC. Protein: CASSQGGLAGGYEQYF.

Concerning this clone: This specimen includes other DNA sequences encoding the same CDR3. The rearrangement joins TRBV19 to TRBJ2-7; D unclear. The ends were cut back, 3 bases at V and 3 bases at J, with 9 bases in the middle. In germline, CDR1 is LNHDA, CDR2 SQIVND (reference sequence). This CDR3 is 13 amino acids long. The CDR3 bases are TGTGCCAGTAGTATGGTAAGCAGCTACGAGCAGTACTTC. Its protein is CASSMVSSYEQYF.

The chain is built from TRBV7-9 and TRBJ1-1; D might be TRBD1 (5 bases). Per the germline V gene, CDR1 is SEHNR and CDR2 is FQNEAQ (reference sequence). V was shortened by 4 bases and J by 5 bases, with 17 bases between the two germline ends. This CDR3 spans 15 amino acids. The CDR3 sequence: CASSSGVVGVTEAFF. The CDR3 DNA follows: TGTGCCAGCAGCTCAGGAGTTGTAGGGGTGACTGAAGCTTTCTTT.

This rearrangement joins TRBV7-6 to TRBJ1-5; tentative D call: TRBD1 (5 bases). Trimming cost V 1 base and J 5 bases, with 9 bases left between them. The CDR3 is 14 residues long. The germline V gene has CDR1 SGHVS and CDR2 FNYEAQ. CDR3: CASSLGQGDQPQHF. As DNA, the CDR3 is TGTGCCAGCAGCTTAGGGCAGGGTGATCAGCCCCAGCATTTT.

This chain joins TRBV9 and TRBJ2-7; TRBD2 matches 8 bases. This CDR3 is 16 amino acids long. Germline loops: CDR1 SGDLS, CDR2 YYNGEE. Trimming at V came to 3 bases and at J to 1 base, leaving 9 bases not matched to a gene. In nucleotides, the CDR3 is TGTGCCAGCAGCGCCGGTGACGGGAGGGGTTCCTACGAGCAGTACTTC. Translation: CASSAGDGRGSYEQYF.

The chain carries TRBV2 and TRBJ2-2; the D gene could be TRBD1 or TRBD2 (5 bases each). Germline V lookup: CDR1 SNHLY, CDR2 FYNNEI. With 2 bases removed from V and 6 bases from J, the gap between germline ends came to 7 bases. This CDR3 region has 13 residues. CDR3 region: CASSELGAGELFF. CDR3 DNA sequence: TGTGCCAGCAGTGAATTGGGGGCCGGGGAGCTGTTTTTT.

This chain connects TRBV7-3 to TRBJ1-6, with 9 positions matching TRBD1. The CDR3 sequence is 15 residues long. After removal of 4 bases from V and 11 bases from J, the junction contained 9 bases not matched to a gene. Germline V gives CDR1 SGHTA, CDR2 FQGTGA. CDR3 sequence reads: CASSSTGGQGTPLHF. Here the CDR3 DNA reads TGTGCCAGCAGCTCAACTGGGGGACAGGGAACACCCCTCCACTTT.

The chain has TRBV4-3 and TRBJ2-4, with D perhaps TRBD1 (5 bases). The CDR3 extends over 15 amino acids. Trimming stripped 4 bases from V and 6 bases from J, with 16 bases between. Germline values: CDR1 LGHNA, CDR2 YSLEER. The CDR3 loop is CASSPSPTGLNIQYF. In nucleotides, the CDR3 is TGCGCCAGCAGCCCATCCCCTACAGGCTTAAACATTCAGTACTTC.

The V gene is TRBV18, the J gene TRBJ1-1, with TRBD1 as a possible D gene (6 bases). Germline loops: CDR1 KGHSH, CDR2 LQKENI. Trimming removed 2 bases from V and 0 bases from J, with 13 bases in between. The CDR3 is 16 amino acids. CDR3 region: CASSPSTGMMNTEAFF. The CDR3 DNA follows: TGTGCCAGCTCACCAAGCACAGGGATGATGAACACTGAAGCTTTCTTT.

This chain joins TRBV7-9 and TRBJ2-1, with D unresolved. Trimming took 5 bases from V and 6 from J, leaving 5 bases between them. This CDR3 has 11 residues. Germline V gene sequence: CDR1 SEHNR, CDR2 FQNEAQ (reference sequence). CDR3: CASSPTNEQFF. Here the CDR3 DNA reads TGTGCCAGCAGCCCCACCAATGAGCAGTTCTTC.

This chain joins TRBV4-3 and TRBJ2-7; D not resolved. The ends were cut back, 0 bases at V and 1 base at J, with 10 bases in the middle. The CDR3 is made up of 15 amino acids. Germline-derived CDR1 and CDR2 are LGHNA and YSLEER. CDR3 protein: CASSQDVYRSYEQYF. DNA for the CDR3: TGCGCCAGCAGCCAAGATGTATACAGATCCTACGAGCAGTACTTC.

The CDR3 loop reads CASSLTRGGIETQYF. CDR3 coding DNA: TGTGCCAGCAGTTTAACCAGGGGTGGCATAGAGACCCAGTACTTC. J is TRBJ2-5 and V is TRBV28; weak D call: TRBD1 (6 bases). Trimming stripped 2 bases from V and 4 bases from J, with 14 bases between. This CDR3 has 15 amino acids. Germline CDR1 reads MDHEN; CDR2 reads SYDVKM.

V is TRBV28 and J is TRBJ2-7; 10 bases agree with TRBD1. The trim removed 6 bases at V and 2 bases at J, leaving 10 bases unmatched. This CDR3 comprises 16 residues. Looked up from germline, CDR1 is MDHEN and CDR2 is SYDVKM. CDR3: CASRTGTGAYTYEQYF. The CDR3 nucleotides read TGTGCCAGCAGAACCGGGACAGGGGCCTACACCTACGAGCAGTACTTC.

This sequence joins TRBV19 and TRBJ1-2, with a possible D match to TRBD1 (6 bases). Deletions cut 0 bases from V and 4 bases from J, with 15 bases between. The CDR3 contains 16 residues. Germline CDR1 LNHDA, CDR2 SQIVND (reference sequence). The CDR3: CASSIDLEGVGYGYTF. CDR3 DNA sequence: TGTGCCAGTAGTATAGATCTTGAGGGGGTCGGCTATGGCTACACCTTC. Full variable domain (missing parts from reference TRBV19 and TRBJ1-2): DGGITQSPKYLFRKEGQNVTLSCEQNLNHDAMYWYRQDPGQGLRLIYYSQIVNDFQKGDIAEGYSVSREKKESFPLTVTSAQKNPTAFYLCASSIDLEGVGYGYTFGSGTRLTVV.